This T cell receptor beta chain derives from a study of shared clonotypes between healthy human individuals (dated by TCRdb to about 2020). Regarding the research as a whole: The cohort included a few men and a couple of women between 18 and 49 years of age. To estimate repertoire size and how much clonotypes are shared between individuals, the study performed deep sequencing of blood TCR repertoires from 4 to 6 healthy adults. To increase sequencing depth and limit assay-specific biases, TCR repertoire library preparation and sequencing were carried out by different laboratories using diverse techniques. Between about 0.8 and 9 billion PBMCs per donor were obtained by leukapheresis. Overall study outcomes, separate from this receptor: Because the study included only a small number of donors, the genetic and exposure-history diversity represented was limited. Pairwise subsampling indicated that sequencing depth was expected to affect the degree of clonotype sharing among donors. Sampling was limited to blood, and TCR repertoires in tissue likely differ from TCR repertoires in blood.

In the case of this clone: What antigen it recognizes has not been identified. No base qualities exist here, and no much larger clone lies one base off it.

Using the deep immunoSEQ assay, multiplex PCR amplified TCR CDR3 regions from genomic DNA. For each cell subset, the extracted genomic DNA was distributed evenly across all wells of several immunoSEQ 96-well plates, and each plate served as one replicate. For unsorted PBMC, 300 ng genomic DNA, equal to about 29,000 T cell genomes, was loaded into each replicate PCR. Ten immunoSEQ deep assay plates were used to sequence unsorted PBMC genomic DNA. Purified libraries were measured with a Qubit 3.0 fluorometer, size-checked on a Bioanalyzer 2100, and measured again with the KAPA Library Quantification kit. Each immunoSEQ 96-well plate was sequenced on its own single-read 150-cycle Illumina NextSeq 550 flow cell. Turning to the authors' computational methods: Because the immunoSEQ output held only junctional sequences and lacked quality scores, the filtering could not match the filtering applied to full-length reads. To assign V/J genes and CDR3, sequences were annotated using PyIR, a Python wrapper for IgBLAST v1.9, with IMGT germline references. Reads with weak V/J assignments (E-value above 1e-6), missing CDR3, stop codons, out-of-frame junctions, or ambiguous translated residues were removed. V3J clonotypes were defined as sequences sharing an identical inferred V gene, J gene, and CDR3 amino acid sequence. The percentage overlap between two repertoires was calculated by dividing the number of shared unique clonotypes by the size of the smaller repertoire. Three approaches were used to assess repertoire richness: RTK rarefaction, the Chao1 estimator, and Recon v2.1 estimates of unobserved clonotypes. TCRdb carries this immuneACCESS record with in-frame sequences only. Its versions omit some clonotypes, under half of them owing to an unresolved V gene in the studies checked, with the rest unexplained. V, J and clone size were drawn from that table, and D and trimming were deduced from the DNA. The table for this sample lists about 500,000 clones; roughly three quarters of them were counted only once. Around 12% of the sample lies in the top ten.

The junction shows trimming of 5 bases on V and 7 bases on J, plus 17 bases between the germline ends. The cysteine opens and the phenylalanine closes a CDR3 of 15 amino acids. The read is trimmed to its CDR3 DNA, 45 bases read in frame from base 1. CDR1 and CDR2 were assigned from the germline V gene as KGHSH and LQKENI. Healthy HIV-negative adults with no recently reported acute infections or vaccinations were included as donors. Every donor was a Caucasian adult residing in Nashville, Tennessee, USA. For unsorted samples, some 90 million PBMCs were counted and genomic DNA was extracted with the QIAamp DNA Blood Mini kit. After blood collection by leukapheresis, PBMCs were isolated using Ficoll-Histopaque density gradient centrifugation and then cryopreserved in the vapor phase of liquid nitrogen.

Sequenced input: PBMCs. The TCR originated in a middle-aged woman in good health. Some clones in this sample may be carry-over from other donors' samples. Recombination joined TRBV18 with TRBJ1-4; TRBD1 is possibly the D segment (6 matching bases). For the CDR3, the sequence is CASSASTGKGEKLFF. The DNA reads TGTGCCAGCTCAGCCTCGACAGGAAAAGGTGAAAAACTGTTTTTT.